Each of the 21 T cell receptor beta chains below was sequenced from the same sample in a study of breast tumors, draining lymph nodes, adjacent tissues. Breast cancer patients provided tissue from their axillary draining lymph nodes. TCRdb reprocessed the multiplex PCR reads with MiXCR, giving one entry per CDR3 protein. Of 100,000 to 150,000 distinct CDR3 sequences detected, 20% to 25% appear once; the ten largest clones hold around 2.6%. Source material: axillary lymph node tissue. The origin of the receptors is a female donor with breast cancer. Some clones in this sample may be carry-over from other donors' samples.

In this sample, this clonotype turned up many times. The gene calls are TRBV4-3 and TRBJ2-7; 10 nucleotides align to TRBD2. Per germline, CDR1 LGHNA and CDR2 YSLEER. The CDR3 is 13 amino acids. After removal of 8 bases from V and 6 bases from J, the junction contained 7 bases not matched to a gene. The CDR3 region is CASSLAGGSEQYF. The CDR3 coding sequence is TGCGCCAGCTCGTTAGCGGGAGGTAGCGAGCAGTACTTC.

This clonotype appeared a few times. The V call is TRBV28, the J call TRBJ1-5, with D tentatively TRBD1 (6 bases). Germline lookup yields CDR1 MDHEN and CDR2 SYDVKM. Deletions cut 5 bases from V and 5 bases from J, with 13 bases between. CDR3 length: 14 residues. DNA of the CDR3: TGTGCCAGCAGTCCTAGAGAGGGGGATCAGCCCCAGCATTTT. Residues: CASSPREGDQPQHF. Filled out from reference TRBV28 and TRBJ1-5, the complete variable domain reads DVKVTQSSRYLVKRTGEKVFLECVQDMDHENMFWYRQDPGLGLRLIYFSYDVKMKEKGDIPEGYSVSREKKERFSLILESASTNQTSMYLCASSPREGDQPQHFGDGTRLSIL.

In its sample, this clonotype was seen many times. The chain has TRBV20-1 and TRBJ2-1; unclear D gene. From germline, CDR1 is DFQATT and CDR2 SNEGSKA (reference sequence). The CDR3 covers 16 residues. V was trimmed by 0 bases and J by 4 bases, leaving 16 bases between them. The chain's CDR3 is CSARDKAGPPYNEQFF. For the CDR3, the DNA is TGCAGTGCTAGAGATAAGGCAGGCCCACCATACAATGAGCAGTTCTTC.

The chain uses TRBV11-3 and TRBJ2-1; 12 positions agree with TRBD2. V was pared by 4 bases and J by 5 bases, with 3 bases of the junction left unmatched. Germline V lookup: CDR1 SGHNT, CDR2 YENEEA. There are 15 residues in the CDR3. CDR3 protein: CASSWGLAGNNEQFF. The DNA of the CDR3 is TGTGCCAGCAGCTGGGGACTAGCGGGCAACAATGAGCAGTTCTTC.

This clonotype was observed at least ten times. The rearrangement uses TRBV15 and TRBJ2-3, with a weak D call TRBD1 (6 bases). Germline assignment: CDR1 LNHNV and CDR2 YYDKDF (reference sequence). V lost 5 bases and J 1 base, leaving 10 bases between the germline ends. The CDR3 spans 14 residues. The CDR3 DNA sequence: TGTGCCACCAGCGCCAGACAGGGCACAGATACGCAGTATTTT. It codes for CATSARQGTDTQYF.

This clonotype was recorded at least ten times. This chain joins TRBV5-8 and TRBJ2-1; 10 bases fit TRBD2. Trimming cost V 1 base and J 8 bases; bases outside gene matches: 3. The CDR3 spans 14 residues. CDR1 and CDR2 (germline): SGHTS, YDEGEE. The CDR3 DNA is TGTGCCAGCAGCTTGCCTAGCGGGAGTTATGAGCAGTTCTTC. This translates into CASSLPSGSYEQFF.

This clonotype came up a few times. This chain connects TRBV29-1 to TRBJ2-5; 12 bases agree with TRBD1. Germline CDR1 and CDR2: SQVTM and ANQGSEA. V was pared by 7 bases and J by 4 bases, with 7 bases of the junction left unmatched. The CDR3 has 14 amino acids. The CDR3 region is CSATRDRGPETQYF. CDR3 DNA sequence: TGCAGCGCAACCCGGGACAGGGGGCCAGAGACCCAGTACTTC.

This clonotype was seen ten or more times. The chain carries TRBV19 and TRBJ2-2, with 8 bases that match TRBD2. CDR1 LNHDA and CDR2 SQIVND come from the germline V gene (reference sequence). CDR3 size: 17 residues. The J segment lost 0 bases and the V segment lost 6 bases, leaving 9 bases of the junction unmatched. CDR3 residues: CASRASSGRTNTGELFF. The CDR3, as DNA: TGTGCCAGTAGGGCCTCTAGCGGGCGTACGAACACCGGGGAGCTGTTTTTT. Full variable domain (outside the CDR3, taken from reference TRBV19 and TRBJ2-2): DGGITQSPKYLFRKEGQNVTLSCEQNLNHDAMYWYRQDPGQGLRLIYYSQIVNDFQKGDIAEGYSVSREKKESFPLTVTSAQKNPTAFYLCASRASSGRTNTGELFFGEGSRLTVL.

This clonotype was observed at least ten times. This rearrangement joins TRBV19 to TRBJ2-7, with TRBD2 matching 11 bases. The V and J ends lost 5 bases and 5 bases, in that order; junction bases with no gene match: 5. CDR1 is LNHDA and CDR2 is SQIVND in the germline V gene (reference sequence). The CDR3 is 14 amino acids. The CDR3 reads CASSGTSGSNEQYF. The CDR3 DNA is TGTGCCAGTAGTGGAACTAGCGGGAGCAACGAGCAGTACTTC.

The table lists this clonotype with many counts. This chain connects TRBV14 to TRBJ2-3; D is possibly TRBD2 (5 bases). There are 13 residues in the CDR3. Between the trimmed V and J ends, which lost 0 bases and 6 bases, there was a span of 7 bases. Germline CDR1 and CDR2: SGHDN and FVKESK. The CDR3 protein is CASSQEWRDTQYF. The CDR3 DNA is TGTGCCAGCAGCCAAGAATGGAGGGATACGCAGTATTTT. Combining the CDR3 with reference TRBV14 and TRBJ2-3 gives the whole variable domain EAGVTQFPSHSVIEKGQTVTLRCDPISGHDNLYWYRRVMGKEIKFLLHFVKESKQDESGMPNNRFLAERTGGTYSTLKVQPAELEDSGVYFCASSQEWRDTQYFGPGTRLTVL.

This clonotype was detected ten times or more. In DNA form, the CDR3 reads TGTGCCAGCAGCTTAGCGGCGGATGGGAGGCAGTACTTC. It yields the protein CASSLAADGRQYF. The chain combines TRBV7-2 with TRBJ2-7; a weak D match, TRBD2 (5 bases). There are 13 residues in the CDR3. V gave up 0 bases and J gave up 9 bases, with 12 bases separating them. CDR1 and CDR2 (germline): SGHTA, FQGNSA.

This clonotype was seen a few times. The CDR3 reads CASHTRIPSYEQYF. The CDR3 DNA follows: TGCGCCAGCCACACACGTATCCCAAGCTACGAGCAGTACTTC. This chain joins TRBV10-1 and TRBJ2-7; D unresolved. CDR1 and CDR2 from the germline V gene are WNHNN and SYGVQD (reference sequence). Trimming shortened V by 8 bases and J by 3 bases, and 17 bases separated the two germline ends. The CDR3 runs to 14 residues.

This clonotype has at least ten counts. CDR3 protein: CSARITSGDTQYF. The DNA for the CDR3 is TGCAGTGCTAGAATAACCAGTGGAGATACGCAGTATTTT. J is TRBJ2-3 and V is TRBV20-1, with D hard to call. CDR1 and CDR2 from the germline V gene are DFQATT and SNEGSKA (reference sequence). This CDR3 contains 13 residues. With 2 bases removed from V and 5 bases from J, the gap between germline ends came to 11 bases.

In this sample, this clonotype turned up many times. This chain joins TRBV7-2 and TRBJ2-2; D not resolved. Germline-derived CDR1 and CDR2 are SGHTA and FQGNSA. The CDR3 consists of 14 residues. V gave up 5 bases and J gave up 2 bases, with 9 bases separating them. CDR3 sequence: CASSLRVNTGELFF. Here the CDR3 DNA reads TGTGCCAGCAGCCTCCGGGTCAACACCGGGGAGCTGTTTTTT. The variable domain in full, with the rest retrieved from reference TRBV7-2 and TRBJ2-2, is GAGVSQSPSNKVTEKGKDVELRCDPISGHTALYWYRQSLGQGLEFLIYFQGNSAPDKSGLPSDRFSAERTGGSVSTLTIQRTQQEDSAVYLCASSLRVNTGELFFGEGSRLTVL.

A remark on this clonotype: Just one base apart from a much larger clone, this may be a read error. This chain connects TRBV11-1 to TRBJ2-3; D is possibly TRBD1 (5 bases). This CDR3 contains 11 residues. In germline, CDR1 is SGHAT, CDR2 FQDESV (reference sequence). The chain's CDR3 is CAISITGTQYF. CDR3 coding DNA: TGTGCCATTTCTATAACAGGTACGCAGTATTTT.

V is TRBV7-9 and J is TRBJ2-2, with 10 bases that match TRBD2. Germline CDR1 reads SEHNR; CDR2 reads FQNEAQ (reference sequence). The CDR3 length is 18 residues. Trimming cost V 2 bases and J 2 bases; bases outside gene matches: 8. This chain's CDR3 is CASSLPSGGPPNTGELFF. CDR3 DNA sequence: TGTGCCAGCAGCTTACCTAGCGGGGGACCTCCAAACACCGGGGAGCTGTTTTTT.

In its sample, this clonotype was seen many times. DNA for the CDR3: TGTGCCTGGAGTGTAGGGACTAGCCCCAGCTCCTACGAGCAGTACTTC. Protein: CAWSVGTSPSSYEQYF. The V call is TRBV30, the J call TRBJ2-7; 9 bases are shared with TRBD2. Germline V gene data show CDR1 as GTSNPN and CDR2 as SVGIG (reference sequence). The CDR3 extends over 16 amino acids. J was trimmed by 0 bases and V by 0 bases; bases with no gene match: 6. The whole variable domain, filled in from reference TRBV30 and TRBJ2-7, reads SQTIHQWPATLVQPVGSPLSLECTVEGTSNPNLYWYRQAAGRGLQLLFYSVGIGQISSEVPQNLSASRPQDRQFILSSKKLLLSDSGFYLCAWSVGTSPSSYEQYFGPGTRLTVT.

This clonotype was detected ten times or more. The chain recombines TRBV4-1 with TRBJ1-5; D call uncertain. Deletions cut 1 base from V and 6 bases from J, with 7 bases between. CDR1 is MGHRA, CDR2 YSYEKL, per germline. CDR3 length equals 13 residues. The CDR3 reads CASSQAVGQPQHF. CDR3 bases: TGCGCCAGCAGCCAAGCTGTGGGTCAGCCCCAGCATTTT.

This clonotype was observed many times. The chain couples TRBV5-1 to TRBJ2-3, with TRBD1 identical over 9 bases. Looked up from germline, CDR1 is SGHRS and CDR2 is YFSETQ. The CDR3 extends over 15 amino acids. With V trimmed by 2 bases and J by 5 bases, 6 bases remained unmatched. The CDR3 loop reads CASSFGTGRLDTQYF. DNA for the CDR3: TGCGCCAGCAGCTTTGGGACAGGGCGGTTAGATACGCAGTATTTT.

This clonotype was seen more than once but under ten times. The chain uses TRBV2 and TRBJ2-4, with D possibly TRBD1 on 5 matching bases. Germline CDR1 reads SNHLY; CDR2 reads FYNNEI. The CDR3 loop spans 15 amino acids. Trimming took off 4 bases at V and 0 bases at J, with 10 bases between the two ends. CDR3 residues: CASSGPGQAKNIQYF. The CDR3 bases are TGTGCCAGCAGTGGCCCAGGGCAAGCCAAAAACATTCAGTACTTC.

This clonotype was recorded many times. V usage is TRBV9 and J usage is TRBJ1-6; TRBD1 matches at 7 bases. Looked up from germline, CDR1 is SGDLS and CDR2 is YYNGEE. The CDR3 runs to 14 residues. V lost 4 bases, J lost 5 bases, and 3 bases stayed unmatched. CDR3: CASSPTGHNSPLHF. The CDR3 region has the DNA TGTGCCAGCAGCCCGACAGGGCATAATTCACCCCTCCACTTT.